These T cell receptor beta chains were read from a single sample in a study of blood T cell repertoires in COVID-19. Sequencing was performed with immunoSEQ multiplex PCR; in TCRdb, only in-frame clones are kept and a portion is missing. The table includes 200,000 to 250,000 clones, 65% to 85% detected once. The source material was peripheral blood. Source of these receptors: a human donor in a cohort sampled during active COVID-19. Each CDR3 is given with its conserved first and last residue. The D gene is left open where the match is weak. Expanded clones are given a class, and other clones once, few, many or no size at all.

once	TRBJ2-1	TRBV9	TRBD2	CASSLSGGYNEQFF	TGTGCCAGCAGCCTTAGCGGGGGTTACAATGAGCAGTTCTTC
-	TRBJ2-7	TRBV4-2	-	CASSQAGRYEQYF	TGTGCCAGCAGCCAGGCCGGGAGATACGAGCAGTACTTC
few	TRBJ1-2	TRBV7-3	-	CASSLGDYNYGYTF	TGTGCCAGCAGCCTCGGGGACTATAACTATGGCTACACCTTC
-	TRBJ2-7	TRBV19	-	CASSRFQGYEQYF	TGTGCCAGTAGTAGATTTCAGGGGTACGAGCAGTACTTC
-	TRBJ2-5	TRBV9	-	CASSPQDYQETQYF	TGTGCCAGCAGCCCGCAGGACTACCAAGAGACCCAGTACTTC
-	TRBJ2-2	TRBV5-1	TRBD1	CASSLMGQGISGELFF	TGCGCCAGCAGCTTGATGGGACAGGGTATTTCCGGGGAGCTGTTTTTT
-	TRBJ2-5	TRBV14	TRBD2	CASSPGLAVQETQYF	TGTGCCAGCAGCCCGGGACTAGCGGTCCAAGAGACCCAGTACTTC
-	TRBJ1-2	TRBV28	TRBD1	CASSGTAPNYGYTF	TGTGCCAGCAGTGGGACAGCTCCTAACTATGGCTACACCTTC
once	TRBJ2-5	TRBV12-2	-	CASRLVGSSGQGAGETQYF	TGTGCAAGTCGCTTAGTGGGTAGTTCGGGACAGGGGGCCGGGGAGACCCAGTACTTC
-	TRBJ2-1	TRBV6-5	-	CASSDSRVDEQFF	TGTGCCAGCAGTGACTCGAGAGTGGATGAGCAGTTCTTC
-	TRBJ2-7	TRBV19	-	CASSIERRQNYEQYF	TGTGCCAGTAGTATAGAGAGGCGGCAGAACTACGAGCAGTACTTC
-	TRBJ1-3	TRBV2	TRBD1	CASIYGQGRNTIYF	TGTGCCAGCATCTACGGACAGGGGAGAAACACCATATATTTT
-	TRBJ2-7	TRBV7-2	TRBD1	CASSFRPVGGTYEQYF	TGTGCCAGCAGCTTCCGGCCCGTAGGGGGCACTTACGAGCAGTACTTC
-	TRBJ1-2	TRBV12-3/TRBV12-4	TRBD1	CASRLPGGYGYTF	TGTGCCAGCAGGCTACCAGGGGGCTATGGCTACACCTTC
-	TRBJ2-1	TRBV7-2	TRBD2	CASSPPRGTSGNDEQFF	TGTGCCAGCAGCCCCCCTCGCGGGACTAGCGGGAATGATGAGCAGTTCTTC
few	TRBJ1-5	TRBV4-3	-	CASSQDRFQPQHF	TGCGCCAGCAGCCAAGATCGGTTCCAGCCCCAGCATTTT
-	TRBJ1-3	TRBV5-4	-	CASSYDSYSGNTIYF	TGTGCCAGCAGCTATGACAGCTATTCTGGAAACACCATATATTTT
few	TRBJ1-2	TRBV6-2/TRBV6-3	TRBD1	CASSLTGDYGYTF	TGTGCCAGCAGTCTGACAGGGGACTATGGCTACACCTTC
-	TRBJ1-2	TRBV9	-	CASSVAPDRTYGYTF	TGTGCCAGCAGCGTAGCCCCAGACAGAACCTATGGCTACACCTTC
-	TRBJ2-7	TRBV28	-	CASSLGGETYEQYF	TGTGCCAGCAGTCTTGGCGGGGAAACCTACGAGCAGTACTTC